Detailed here is one TCR beta chain. What it binds is not known. TCRdb's table, derived via immunoSEQ multiplex PCR, lists solely in-frame clones and lacks some. Altogether fewer than 80,000 clones are present, 85% being singletons, with the ten largest covering 4%. This specimen belongs to a study of OX40 agonist ivuxolimab in advanced cancers. Regarding the study as a whole: Among the nonresponders, some also had low normalized T-cell clonal expansion.

This CDR3 has 15 amino acids. The V gene end was trimmed by 7 bases and the J gene end by 5 bases; junction bases not matched to a gene: 5. Looked up from germline, CDR1 is MNHEY and CDR2 is SVGAGI. The sequencing used CD4+ or CD8+ T cells sorted from blood, collected in a trial of the OX40 agonist ivuxolimab. V and J are TRBV6-5 and TRBJ2-5, with 15 bases matching TRBD2. This receptor was obtained from an adult with an advanced solid tumor such as melanoma, head and neck, liver or kidney cancer. The CDR3 sequence: CASNGLAGGKETQYF. The CDR3 bases are TGTGCCAGCAATGGACTAGCGGGAGGGAAGGAGACCCAGTACTTC.